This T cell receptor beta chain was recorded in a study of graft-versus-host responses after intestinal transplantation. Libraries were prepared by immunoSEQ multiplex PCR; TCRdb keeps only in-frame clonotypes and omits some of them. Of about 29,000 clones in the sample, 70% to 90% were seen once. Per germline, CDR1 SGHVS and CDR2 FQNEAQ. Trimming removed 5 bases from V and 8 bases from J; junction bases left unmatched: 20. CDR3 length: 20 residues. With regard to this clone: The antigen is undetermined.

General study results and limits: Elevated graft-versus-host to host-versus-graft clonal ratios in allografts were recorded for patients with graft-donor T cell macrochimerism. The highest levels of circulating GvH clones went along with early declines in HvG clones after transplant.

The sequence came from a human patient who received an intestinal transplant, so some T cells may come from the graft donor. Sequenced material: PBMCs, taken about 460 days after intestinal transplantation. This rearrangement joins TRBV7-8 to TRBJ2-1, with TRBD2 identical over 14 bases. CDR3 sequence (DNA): TGTGCCAGCAGCCCCTATCGACTAGCGGGGGGGCCTCGATTTGCTCATGAGCAGTTCTTC. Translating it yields CASSPYRLAGGPRFAHEQFF.